This entry lists 12 T cell receptor beta chains sequenced from one sample in a study of cytomegalovirus exposure and HLA in healthy donors. This PCR relied on a set of 60 Vbeta primers and 13 Jbeta primers. Clones were sequenced by immunoSEQ multiplex PCR, and TCRdb holds only the in-frame ones, with some missing. The sample carries under 200,000 clones, around four fifths recorded once. The sample was PBMCs. Receptors originate from a woman younger than 35 in good health and CMV-seronegative.

The gene calls are TRBV13 and TRBJ2-5; 10 bases fit TRBD1. V lost 5 bases and J lost 4; bases outside the gene matches: 10. The CDR3 length is 16 residues. Per germline, CDR1 PRHDT and CDR2 FYEKMQ (reference sequence). The CDR3 here is CASSLPGQGLAETQYF. Written as DNA, the CDR3 is TGTGCCAGCAGCCTACCGGGACAGGGGCTTGCAGAGACCCAGTACTTC.

The chain joins TRBV7-3 to TRBJ2-7; 10 nucleotides agree with TRBD2. Unmatched junction bases numbered 14, after V lost 5 bases and J lost 13 bases. The CDR3 runs 14 residues. From germline, CDR1 is SGHTA and CDR2 FQGTGA. The CDR3 DNA sequence: TGTGCCAGCAGCCGACAGGGGTCCGGGACTAGCGTTTACTTC. This codes for CASSRQGSGTSVYF.

The chain recombines TRBV5-3 with TRBJ1-5, with a possible D match to TRBD1 (6 bases). TRBV5-3 is marked as an open reading frame, function uncertain. The V end was cut by 1 base, the J end by 1 base, with 18 bases between. The CDR3 has 18 residues. The CDR3 DNA sequence: TGTGCCAGAAGCTTGTTGACCAGGGGTGGGTTGAGCAATCAGCCCCAGCATTTT. Translation gives CARSLLTRGGLSNQPQHF.

V is TRBV7-8 and J is TRBJ1-5; D remains ambiguous. This CDR3 comprises 15 residues. V lost 5 bases to trimming and J lost 7 bases, with 18 bases between them. CDR1 is SGHVS, CDR2 FQNEAQ, per germline. The CDR3 sequence: CASSPWARQEQPQHF. CDR3 in DNA: TGTGCCAGCAGCCCCTGGGCCAGGCAAGAGCAGCCCCAGCATTTT.

This clone was observed a few times. This rearrangement joins TRBV28 to TRBJ1-5, with D perhaps TRBD1 (5 bases). The CDR3 has 15 amino acids. V was cut by 3 bases and J by 6 bases, with 15 bases left in between. Germline values: CDR1 MDHEN, CDR2 SYDVKM. The CDR3 sequence: CASSFTETRGQPQHF. The CDR3 nucleotides are TGTGCCAGCAGTTTCACAGAGACTAGGGGTCAGCCCCAGCATTTT.

This clone showed up just a few times. This chain connects TRBV5-1 to TRBJ2-1; 7 nucleotides match TRBD2. Germline V gene lookup returns CDR1 SGHRS and CDR2 YFSETQ. V lost 4 bases to trimming and J lost 1 base; unmatched junction nucleotides: 11. CDR3 length: 17 residues. DNA of the CDR3: TGCGCCAGCAGCGCGCTGGGAGGGTCAGGGTCCTACAATGAGCAGTTCTTC. Protein sequence: CASSALGGSGSYNEQFF.

This chain connects TRBV4-1 to TRBJ1-6; possibly TRBD1 for D (5 bases). This CDR3 region has 13 residues. V lost 1 base and J lost 8, with 6 bases in between. In germline, CDR1 is MGHRA, CDR2 YSYEKL. The CDR3 nucleotides are TGCGCCAGCAGCCAAGTCAGGGATTCACCCCTCCACTTT. Translated, it gives CASSQVRDSPLHF.

This clone came up a few times. V usage is TRBV27 and J usage is TRBJ1-6; 10 nucleotides line up with TRBD1. Germline lookup yields CDR1 MNHEY and CDR2 SMNVEV (reference sequence). The V segment lost 2 bases and the J segment 7 bases; nucleotides outside the gene matches: 5. This CDR3 has 16 amino acids. CDR3 protein: CASSLLQDRGNSPLHF. CDR3 nucleotide sequence: TGTGCCAGCAGTTTACTCCAGGACAGGGGGAATTCACCCCTCCACTTT.

The chain carries TRBV7-8 and TRBJ2-2; TRBD1 matches 8 bases. The length of the CDR3 is 15 residues. Germline CDR1 SGHVS, CDR2 FQNEAQ. V shed 6 bases and J 4 bases; nucleotides not matched to a gene: 7. The CDR3 spells CASSLDRAGTGELFF. The CDR3 DNA reads as TGTGCCAGCAGTCTGGACAGGGCGGGCACCGGGGAGCTGTTTTTT.

CDR3 DNA sequence: TGTGCCATCAGTGATTCGGGAAAAGAGACCCAGTACTTC. Its protein product is CAISDSGKETQYF. This chain connects TRBV10-3 to TRBJ2-5; D possibly corresponds to TRBD2 (5 bases). The germline CDR1 and CDR2 sequences are ENHRY and SYGVKD. CDR3 length: 13 residues. Trimming took off 3 bases at V and 3 bases at J, with 8 bases between the two ends.

The chain joins TRBV10-3 to TRBJ1-2, with D perhaps matching TRBD1 (5 bases). This CDR3 contains 15 residues. The germline V and J ends were trimmed by 0 bases and 5 bases, with 13 bases remaining between them. The germline gives CDR1 ENHRY, CDR2 SYGVKD. CDR3 nucleotide sequence: TGTGCCATCAGTGAGTCGGATGGGGCAGCTTATGGCTACACCTTC. As protein: CAISESDGAAYGYTF.

This clone has just a few counts. CDR3 region: CASSVASTPAGELFF. In DNA, the CDR3 is TGTGCCAGCAGCGTAGCTAGTACCCCCGCCGGGGAGCTGTTTTTT. V is TRBV9 and J is TRBJ2-2; D unclear. This CDR3 has 15 residues. Germline V gene data show CDR1 as SGDLS and CDR2 as YYNGEE. Trimming removed 0 bases at V and 6 bases at J, with 12 bases between.